Below are 30 T cell receptor beta chains sequenced from a single sample in a study of cytomegalovirus exposure and HLA in healthy donors. Assay used: immunoSEQ multiplex PCR; TCRdb lists only in-frame clones, some missing. The sample includes about 130,000 clones, 75% to 90% seen only once; the top ten take about 1.2%. The sample comprised PBMCs. Receptor source: a young woman in good health and CMV-seronegative.

The chain couples TRBV25-1 to TRBJ2-1; TRBD2 aligns across 10 bases. Unmatched junction bases numbered 1, after V lost 1 base and J lost 4 bases. The CDR3 has 15 residues. Germline V gene sequence: CDR1 MGHDK, CDR2 SYGVNS. CDR3 region: CASSESAGGYNEQFF. CDR3 nucleotide sequence: TGTGCCAGCAGTGAATCAGCGGGGGGGTACAATGAGCAGTTCTTC.

The chain couples TRBV2 to TRBJ2-5, with unresolved D. V shed 2 bases and J shed 2 bases, with 9 bases lying between them. This CDR3 comprises 14 residues. CDR1 and CDR2 from the germline V gene are SNHLY and FYNNEI. The CDR3 DNA reads as TGTGCCAGCAGTGAAATGGGCTCTCAAGAGACCCAGTACTTC. The encoded protein is CASSEMGSQETQYF.

About this clone itself: Other DNA sequences of this sample code for an identical CDR3. This chain uses TRBV5-4 with TRBJ2-1; 8 positions agree with TRBD2. This CDR3 has 13 residues. The germline V gene encodes CDR1 SGHNT and CDR2 YYREEE (reference sequence). With 3 bases clipped from V and 8 bases from J, the junction kept 4 bases outside the gene matches. For the CDR3, the DNA is TGTGCCAGCAGCTGGACGGGGGGGGATGAGCAGTTCTTC. Encoded protein: CASSWTGGDEQFF.

The chain carries TRBV10-1 and TRBJ2-1; 7 bases agree with TRBD1. The V segment lost 0 bases and the J segment 3 bases; nucleotides outside the gene matches: 2. The CDR3 covers 15 residues. Per germline, CDR1 WNHNN and CDR2 SYGVQD (reference sequence). The CDR3 spells CASSESRQGYNEQFF. In nucleotides, the CDR3 is TGCGCCAGCAGTGAGTCTCGACAGGGCTACAATGAGCAGTTCTTC.

The chain combines TRBV29-1 with TRBJ2-3; TRBD2 matches 8 bases. Trimming at V came to 1 base and at J to 4 bases, leaving 4 bases not matched to a gene. The germline gives CDR1 SQVTM, CDR2 ANQGSEA. CDR3 length equals 14 residues. The CDR3: CSVEVGGVSDTQYF. Here the CDR3 DNA reads TGCAGCGTTGAAGTCGGGGGGGTTTCAGATACGCAGTATTTT.

V and J are TRBV5-1 and TRBJ1-2; D perhaps matches TRBD1 (5 bases). Germline V CDR1 and CDR2: SGHRS, YFSETQ. Trimming removed 4 bases at V and 7 bases at J, with 14 bases between. This CDR3 contains 13 residues. CDR3 loop: CASSSSGVLGYTF. The CDR3 region has the DNA TGCGCCAGCAGCAGCTCGGGGGTTCTTGGCTACACCTTC.

This chain links TRBV28 with TRBJ2-7; 8 bases line up with TRBD2. Germline CDR1 and CDR2: MDHEN and SYDVKM. The CDR3 contains 17 residues. The V segment lost 3 bases and the J segment 0 bases; nucleotides outside the gene matches: 10. The CDR3 here is CASSLWRGAVSSYEQYF. For the CDR3, the DNA is TGTGCCAGCAGTTTGTGGCGGGGGGCCGTTTCCTCCTACGAGCAGTACTTC.

The chain joins TRBV6-6 to TRBJ2-5, with 7 bases aligning to TRBD2. The CDR3 is made up of 13 amino acids. Losses at the gene ends were 8 bases for V and 1 base for J; bases not matched to a gene: 4. Germline V CDR1 and CDR2: MNHNY, SVGAGI (reference sequence). The CDR3 sequence is CASRSGAQETQYF. CDR3 coding DNA: TGTGCCAGCCGGAGCGGGGCCCAAGAGACCCAGTACTTC.

The V and J genes are TRBV9 and TRBJ1-3; D unresolved. The germline V and J ends were trimmed by 4 bases and 3 bases, with 26 bases remaining between them. The CDR3 consists of 19 residues. Per the germline V gene, CDR1 is SGDLS and CDR2 is YYNGEE. The CDR3: CASSQTGAWAAGLGNTIYF. In nucleotides, the CDR3 is TGTGCCAGCAGCCAAACTGGAGCTTGGGCAGCCGGACTTGGAAACACCATATATTTT.

The V gene is TRBV5-6, the J gene TRBJ2-1; D unresolved. V dropped 2 bases and J dropped 4 bases, with 7 bases sitting between them. This CDR3 is 13 amino acids long. Germline lookup yields CDR1 SGHDT and CDR2 YYEEEE. The CDR3 DNA sequence: TGTGCCAGCAGCTTCGCTAATTACAATGAGCAGTTCTTC. Translating gives CASSFANYNEQFF.

V gene TRBV7-3 combines with J gene TRBJ2-5; 8 bases match TRBD2. This CDR3 has 14 residues. Germline V gives CDR1 SGHTA, CDR2 FQGTGA. Trimming cost V 0 bases and J 3 bases; bases outside gene matches: 0. This CDR3 reads CASSLTGGEETQYF. The CDR3 nucleotides are TGTGCCAGCAGCTTAACCGGGGGGGAAGAGACCCAGTACTTC.

The chain carries TRBV6-5 and TRBJ1-6; TRBD1 might be the D (5 bases). Per germline, CDR1 MNHEY and CDR2 SVGAGI. V lost 2 bases, J lost 8 bases, and 16 bases lay in between. The CDR3 consists of 16 residues. The CDR3: CASSYLSFQGDSPLHF. For the CDR3, the DNA is TGTGCCAGCAGTTACCTATCATTCCAGGGCGATTCACCCCTCCACTTT.

The V gene is TRBV6-5, the J gene TRBJ2-1; weak D call: TRBD1 (5 bases). This CDR3 has 16 amino acids. Germline V lookup: CDR1 MNHEY, CDR2 SVGAGI. V was shortened by 0 bases and J by 7 bases, with 16 bases between the two germline ends. CDR3 nucleotides: TGTGCCAGCAGTTACTCGATAAGCCAGGGTGGAAATGAGCAGTTCTTC. Translation: CASSYSISQGGNEQFF.

The rearrangement links TRBV6-4 to TRBJ1-4; 10 bases agree with TRBD1. CDR1 and CDR2 from the germline V gene are MRHNA and SNTAGT. Trimming at V came to 6 bases and at J to 4 bases, leaving 8 bases not matched to a gene. The CDR3 spans 16 residues. Here the CDR3 reads CASSPGTGAGNEKLFF. The CDR3 DNA sequence: TGTGCCAGCAGCCCAGGGACAGGGGCTGGTAATGAAAAACTGTTTTTT.

V gene TRBV6-5 combines with J gene TRBJ1-2; D is perhaps TRBD1 (5 bases). Looked up from germline, CDR1 is MNHEY and CDR2 is SVGAGI. Trimming cost V 8 bases and J 8 bases, with 9 bases left between them. This CDR3 region has 10 residues. Here the CDR3 DNA reads TGTGCCAGCGGCCCAGGGGGCTACACCTTC. Amino acid sequence: CASGPGGYTF.

V gene TRBV20-1 combines with J gene TRBJ1-2; D not certain. This CDR3 is built from 11 residues. The germline gives CDR1 DFQATT, CDR2 SNEGSKA (reference sequence). V shed 5 bases and J shed 4 bases, with 8 bases lying between them. CDR3 in amino acids: CSAPTGYGYTF. CDR3 in DNA: TGCAGTGCTCCAACCGGCTATGGCTACACCTTC.

This rearrangement joins TRBV6-1 to TRBJ1-1, with 8 bases aligning to TRBD1. From germline, CDR1 is MNHNS and CDR2 SASEGT. V lost 2 bases, J lost 8 bases, and 13 bases stayed unmatched. The CDR3 totals 16 residues. This CDR3 reads CASSEFSGQGAFEAFF. DNA for the CDR3: TGTGCCAGCAGTGAATTTTCCGGGCAGGGGGCTTTCGAAGCTTTCTTT.

This sequence joins TRBV19 and TRBJ1-6; D uncertain. Germline CDR1 LNHDA, CDR2 SQIVND (reference sequence). V lost 7 bases, J lost 0 bases, and 13 bases lay in between. There are 16 residues in the CDR3. CDR3 DNA sequence: TGTGCCAGTAATACTGCGGGGAGCTCCTATAATTCACCCCTCCACTTT. It yields the protein CASNTAGSSYNSPLHF.

J is TRBJ1-1 and V is TRBV27; D possibly corresponds to TRBD1 (6 bases). The V end lost 6 bases, the J end lost 1 base, and 9 bases lay between the germline ends. The CDR3 consists of 13 residues. CDR1 MNHEY and CDR2 SMNVEV come from the germline V gene (reference sequence). CDR3 DNA: TGTGCCAGCAGGAGGGGGGGGAACACTGAAGCTTTCTTT. Protein: CASRRGGNTEAFF.

The J gene is TRBJ2-7, the V gene TRBV9; 11 nucleotides match TRBD2. The V gene's germline CDR1 is SGDLS and CDR2 YYNGEE. Trimming cost V 0 bases and J 3 bases; bases outside gene matches: 2. The CDR3 spans 15 residues. The CDR3 is CASSVASGGFYEQYF. The CDR3 nucleotides read TGTGCCAGCAGCGTAGCTAGCGGGGGGTTCTACGAGCAGTACTTC.

The genes are TRBV29-1 and TRBJ2-7, with D perhaps TRBD2 (6 bases). The V end was cut by 5 bases, the J end by 6 bases, with 17 bases between. The CDR3 runs to 13 residues. The germline CDR1 and CDR2 sequences are SQVTM and ANQGSEA. The CDR3 DNA is TGCAGCGTTTTTGGGGGGATCTTGGGCGAGCAGTACTTC. Encoded protein: CSVFGGILGEQYF.

V is TRBV10-2 and J is TRBJ2-2; 11 bases agree with TRBD2. The CDR3 runs to 21 residues. J was trimmed by 3 bases and V by 7 bases; bases with no gene match: 22. Germline values: CDR1 WSHSY, CDR2 SAAADI. Here the CDR3 DNA reads TGCGCCAGCACTAAAAGAATTCGGACTAGCGGGTTCTCCCGAGACACCGGGGAGCTGTTTTTT. This translates into CASTKRIRTSGFSRDTGELFF.

This rearrangement joins TRBV14 to TRBJ1-4; a possible D gene is TRBD1 (6 bases). The CDR3 spans 15 residues. Germline lookup yields CDR1 SGHDN and CDR2 FVKESK. Trimming cost V 5 bases and J 0 bases, with 10 bases left between them. CDR3 residues: CASSTRTATNEKLFF. The DNA for the CDR3 is TGTGCCAGCAGCACCCGGACAGCAACTAATGAAAAACTGTTTTTT.

The CDR3 nucleotides read TGTGCTAGTGCCCTGACAATTACGGGCAATCAGCCCCAGCATTTT. Its protein product is CASALTITGNQPQHF. V is TRBV12-5 and J is TRBJ1-5; D is undetermined. V lost 7 bases, J lost 2 bases, and 15 bases lay in between. The CDR3 covers 15 residues. Germline V lookup: CDR1 LGHNT, CDR2 FRNRAP.

The chain couples TRBV2 to TRBJ2-1; TRBD2 matches at 10 bases. The CDR3 contains 15 residues. Germline V lookup: CDR1 SNHLY, CDR2 FYNNEI. The J segment lost 5 bases and the V segment lost 5 bases, leaving 6 bases of the junction unmatched. The CDR3 spells CASSPPSGGDNEQFF. CDR3 coding DNA: TGTGCCAGCAGTCCCCCGAGCGGGGGGGACAATGAGCAGTTCTTC.

The V call is TRBV2, the J call TRBJ1-1; weak D call: TRBD1 (6 bases). V lost 7 bases and J 4 bases, leaving 13 bases between the germline ends. The CDR3 is made up of 13 amino acids. Germline V lookup: CDR1 SNHLY, CDR2 FYNNEI. In DNA, the CDR3 is TGTGCCAGCACTGTAACAGGGTCCACTGAAGCTTTCTTT. Its translation: CASTVTGSTEAFF.

CDR3 DNA: TGTGCCAGCAGCTCTATTAGCGGGGGGCACCAGAATGAGCAGTTCTTC. Translating it yields CASSSISGGHQNEQFF. This chain connects TRBV5-6 to TRBJ2-1, with 10 bases that match TRBD2. CDR3 size: 16 residues. V trimming: 3 bases; J trimming: 7 bases; junction bases outside the gene matches: 10. Germline loops: CDR1 SGHDT, CDR2 YYEEEE. Complete variable domain (other parts from reference TRBV5-6 and TRBJ2-1): DAGVTQSPTHLIKTRGQQVTLRCSPKSGHDTVSWYQQALGQGPQFIFQYYEEEERQRGNFPDRFSGHQFPNYSSELNVNALLLGDSALYLCASSSISGGHQNEQFFGPGTRLTVL.

This chain connects TRBV19 to TRBJ2-2, with TRBD2 matching over 12 bases. The CDR3 runs to 16 residues. Germline lookup yields CDR1 LNHDA and CDR2 SQIVND (reference sequence). V trimming: 7 bases; J trimming: 6 bases; junction bases outside the gene matches: 9. The CDR3 bases are TGTGCCAGTAACCTTGGGCTAGCGGGGGGGCCCGGGGAGCTGTTTTTT. Its translation is CASNLGLAGGPGELFF.

This clone was seen a handful of times. J is TRBJ1-1 and V is TRBV10-3, with D unresolved. The CDR3 is 13 residues long. Germline V gene data show CDR1 as ENHRY and CDR2 as SYGVKD. Trimming removed 5 bases from V and 2 bases from J, with 9 bases in between. CDR3 protein: CAISPPGNTEAFF. In nucleotides, the CDR3 is TGTGCCATCAGTCCGCCTGGCAACACTGAAGCTTTCTTT.

The chain has TRBV5-6 and TRBJ1-2; tentative D call: TRBD1 (5 bases). The CDR3 totals 12 residues. Germline V gene sequence: CDR1 SGHDT, CDR2 YYEEEE. V was cut by 4 bases and J by 9 bases, with 13 bases left in between. CDR3 region: CASSRTQESYTF. In DNA form, the CDR3 reads TGTGCCAGCAGCCGGACACAGGAGAGCTACACCTTC.